This T cell receptor beta chain was observed in a study of T-cell reconstitution after alpha-beta-depleted transplantation in children. Looked up from germline, CDR1 is SGHTA and CDR2 is FQGNSA. The length of the CDR3 is 14 residues. V lost 2 bases, J lost 2 bases, and 10 bases lay in between. TCRbeta library preparation incorporated unique molecular identifiers. TCRdb re-called the PCR reads through MiXCR, storing one row per CDR3 protein. The sample yields 600,000 to 700,000 distinct CDR3 sequences, 15% to 20% seen once. This clonotype was sampled from a human donor who donated a stem cell graft to a child with acute myeloid leukemia. The starting material was PBMCs from the stem cell graft donor, obtained from the stem cell graft. The chain employs TRBV7-2 and TRBJ2-7; D may be TRBD2 (6 bases). In nucleotides, the CDR3 is TGTGCCAGCAGCTTATCGGAGGGAACCTACGAGCAGTACTTC. The encoded protein is CASSLSEGTYEQYF.